The TCR beta chain described here comes from a study of blood T cell repertoires in COVID-19. The table came from immunoSEQ multiplex PCR; TCRdb's copy has only in-frame clones and leaves some out. This table holds roughly 230,000 clones, around 90% found once. Looked up from germline, CDR1 is SGHVS and CDR2 is FQNEAQ. The CDR3 sequence is 19 residues long. With 1 base clipped from V and 2 bases from J, the junction kept 10 bases outside the gene matches. This receptor was identified in a man aged 25-45 years in a cohort exposed to, infected with or recovered from COVID-19 (not recorded which). What was sequenced was PBMCs or T cells enriched from blood (not recorded which). The chain joins TRBV7-8 to TRBJ2-6; the match to TRBD2 covers 8 bases. The CDR3 spells CASSLDSGRGAPGANVLTF. CDR3 DNA: TGTGCCAGCAGCTTAGATTCTGGGCGGGGGGCGCCTGGGGCCAACGTCCTGACTTTC.